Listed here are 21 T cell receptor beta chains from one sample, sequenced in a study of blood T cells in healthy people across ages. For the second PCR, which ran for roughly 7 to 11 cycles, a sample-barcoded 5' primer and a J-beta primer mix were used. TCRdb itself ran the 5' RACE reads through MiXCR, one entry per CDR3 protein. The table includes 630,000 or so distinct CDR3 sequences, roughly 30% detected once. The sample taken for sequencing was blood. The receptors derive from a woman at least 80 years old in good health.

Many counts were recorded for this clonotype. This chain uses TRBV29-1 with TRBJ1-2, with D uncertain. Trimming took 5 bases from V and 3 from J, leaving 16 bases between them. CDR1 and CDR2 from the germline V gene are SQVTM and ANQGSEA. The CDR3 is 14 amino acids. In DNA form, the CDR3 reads TGCAGCGTTACCTCCTTAGGAGGCGACTATGGCTACACCTTC. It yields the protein CSVTSLGGDYGYTF.

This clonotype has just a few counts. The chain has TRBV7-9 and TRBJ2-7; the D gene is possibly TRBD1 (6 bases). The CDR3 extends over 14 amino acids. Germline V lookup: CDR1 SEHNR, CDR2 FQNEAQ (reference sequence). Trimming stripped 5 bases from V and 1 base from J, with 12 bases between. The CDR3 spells CASSPPTGSYEQYF. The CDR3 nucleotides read TGTGCCAGCAGCCCCCCGACAGGATCCTACGAGCAGTACTTC.

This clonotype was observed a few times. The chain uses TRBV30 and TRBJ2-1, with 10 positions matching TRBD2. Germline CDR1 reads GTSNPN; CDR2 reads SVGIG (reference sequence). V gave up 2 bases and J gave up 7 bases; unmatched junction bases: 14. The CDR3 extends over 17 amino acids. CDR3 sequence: CAWSPLALAGLRNEQFF. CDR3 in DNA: TGTGCCTGGAGTCCCCTGGCACTAGCGGGGTTGAGAAATGAGCAGTTCTTC.

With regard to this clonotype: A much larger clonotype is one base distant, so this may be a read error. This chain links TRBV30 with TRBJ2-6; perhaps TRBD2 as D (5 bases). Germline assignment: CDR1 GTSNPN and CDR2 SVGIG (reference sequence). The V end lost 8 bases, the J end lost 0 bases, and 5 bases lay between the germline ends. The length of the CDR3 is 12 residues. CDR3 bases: TGTGCCCGGGACTCTGGGGCCAACGTCCTGACTTTC. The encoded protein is CARDSGANVLTF.

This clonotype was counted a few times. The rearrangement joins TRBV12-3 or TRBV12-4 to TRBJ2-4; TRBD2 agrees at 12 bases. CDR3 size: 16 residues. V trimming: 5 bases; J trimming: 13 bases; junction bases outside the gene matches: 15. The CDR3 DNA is TGTGCCAGCAGTGCTAGTACTAGCGGGGGGAGGGGTGAGCAGTACTTC. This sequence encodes CASSASTSGGRGEQYF.

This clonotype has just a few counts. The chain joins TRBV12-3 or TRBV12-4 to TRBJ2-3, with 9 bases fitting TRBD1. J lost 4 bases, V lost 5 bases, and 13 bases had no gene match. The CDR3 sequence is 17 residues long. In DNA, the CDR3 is TGTGCCAGCAGTGCCAACAGGGGGCGAAGGTTACCAGATACGCAGTATTTT. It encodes CASSANRGRRLPDTQYF.

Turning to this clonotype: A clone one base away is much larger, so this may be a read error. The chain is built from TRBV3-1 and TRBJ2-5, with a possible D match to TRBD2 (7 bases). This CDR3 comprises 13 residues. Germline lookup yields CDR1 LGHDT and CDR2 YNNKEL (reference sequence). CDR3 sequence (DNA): TGTGCCAGCGGGGGGGCTAACCAAGAGACCCGGTACTTC. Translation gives CASGGANQETRYF.

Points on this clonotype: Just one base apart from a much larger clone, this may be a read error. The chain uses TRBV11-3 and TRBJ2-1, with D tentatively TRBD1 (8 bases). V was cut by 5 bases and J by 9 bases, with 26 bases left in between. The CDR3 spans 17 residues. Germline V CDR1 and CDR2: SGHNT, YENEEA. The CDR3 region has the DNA TGTGCCAGCAGCGTAGCTAGCGGACAGGGACTGCAGAGTGAGCAGTTCTTC. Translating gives CASSVASGQGLQSEQFF.

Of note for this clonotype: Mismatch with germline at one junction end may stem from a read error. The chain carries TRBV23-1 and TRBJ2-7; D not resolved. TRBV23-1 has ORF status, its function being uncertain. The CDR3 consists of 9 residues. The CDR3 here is CACSYVQYF. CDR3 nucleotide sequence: TGCGCCTGCAGTTACGTGCAGTACTTC.

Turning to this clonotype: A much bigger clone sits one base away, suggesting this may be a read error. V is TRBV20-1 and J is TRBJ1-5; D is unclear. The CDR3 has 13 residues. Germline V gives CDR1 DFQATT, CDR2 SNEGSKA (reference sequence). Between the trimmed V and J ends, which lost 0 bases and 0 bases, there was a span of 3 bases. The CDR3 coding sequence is TGCAGTGCTAGAGATTATAGCAATCAGCCCCAGCATTTT. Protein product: CSARDYSNQPQHF.

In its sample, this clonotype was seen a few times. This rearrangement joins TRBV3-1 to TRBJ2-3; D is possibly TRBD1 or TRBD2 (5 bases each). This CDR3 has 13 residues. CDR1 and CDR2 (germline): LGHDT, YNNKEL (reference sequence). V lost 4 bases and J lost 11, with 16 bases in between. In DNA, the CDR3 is TGTGCCAGCAGCCGGGATACCGGGACGGAGCAGTATTTT. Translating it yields CASSRDTGTEQYF.

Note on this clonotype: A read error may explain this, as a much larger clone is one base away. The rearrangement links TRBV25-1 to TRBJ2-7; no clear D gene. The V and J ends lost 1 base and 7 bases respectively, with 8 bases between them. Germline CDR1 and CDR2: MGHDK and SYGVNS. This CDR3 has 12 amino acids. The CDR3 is CASSEFRNEQYF. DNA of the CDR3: TGTGCCAGCAGTGAATTTCGGAATGAGCAGTACTTC.

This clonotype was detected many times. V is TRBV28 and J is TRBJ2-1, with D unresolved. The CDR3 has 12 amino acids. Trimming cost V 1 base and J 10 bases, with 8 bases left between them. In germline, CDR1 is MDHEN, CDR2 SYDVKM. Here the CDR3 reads CASSLFSGEQFF. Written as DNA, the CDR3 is TGTGCCAGCAGTTTATTTAGTGGCGAGCAGTTCTTC.

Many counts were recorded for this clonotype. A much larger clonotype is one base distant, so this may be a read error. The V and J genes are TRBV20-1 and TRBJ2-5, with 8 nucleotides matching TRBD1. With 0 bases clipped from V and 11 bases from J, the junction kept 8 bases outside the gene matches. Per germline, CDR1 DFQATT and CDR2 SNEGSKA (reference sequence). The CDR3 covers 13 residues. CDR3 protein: CSARDRGQDEQYF. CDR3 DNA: TGCAGTGCTAGAGACAGGGGGCAGGATGAGCAGTACTTC.

CDR3 region: CASSESLHGTDTQYF. The CDR3 region has the DNA TGTGCCAGCAGTGAATCCCTACACGGGACCGATACGCAGTATTTT. The V and J genes are TRBV6-1 and TRBJ2-3; D is tentatively TRBD1 or TRBD2 (5 bases each). V lost 2 bases and J lost 6, with 15 bases in between. Looked up from germline, CDR1 is MNHNS and CDR2 is SASEGT. The CDR3 has 15 amino acids.

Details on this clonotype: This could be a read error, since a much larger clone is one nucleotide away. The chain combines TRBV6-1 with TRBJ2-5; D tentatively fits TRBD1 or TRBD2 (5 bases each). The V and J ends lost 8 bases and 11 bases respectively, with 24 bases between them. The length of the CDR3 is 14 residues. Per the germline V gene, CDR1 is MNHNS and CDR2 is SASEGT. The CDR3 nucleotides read TGTGCCAGCGGACATCCGGGACGGAGCTACAAGCAGTACTTC. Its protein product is CASGHPGRSYKQYF.

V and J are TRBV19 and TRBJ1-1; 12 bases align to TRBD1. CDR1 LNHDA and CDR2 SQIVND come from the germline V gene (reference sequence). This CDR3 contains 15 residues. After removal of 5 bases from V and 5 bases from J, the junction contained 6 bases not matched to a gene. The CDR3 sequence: CASSLGQGAHTEAFF. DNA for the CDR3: TGTGCCAGTAGTCTGGGACAGGGGGCGCATACTGAAGCTTTCTTT.

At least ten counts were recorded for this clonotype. CDR3 residues: CATQPGHGSFSLYF. CDR3 nucleotide sequence: TGTGCCACACAACCGGGACATGGGTCGTTCTCGCTGTACTTC. J is TRBJ2-5 and V is TRBV27; D might be TRBD1 (6 bases). Trimming cost V 10 bases and J 13 bases, with 28 bases left between them. In germline, CDR1 is MNHEY, CDR2 SMNVEV (reference sequence). The CDR3 sequence is 14 residues long.

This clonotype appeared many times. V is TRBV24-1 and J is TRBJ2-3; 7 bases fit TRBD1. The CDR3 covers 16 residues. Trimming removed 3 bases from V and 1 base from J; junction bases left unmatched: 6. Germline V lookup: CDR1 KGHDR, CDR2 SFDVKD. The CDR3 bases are TGTGCCACCAGTGATAGACAGGGAGAGGGCACAGATACGCAGTATTTT. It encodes CATSDRQGEGTDTQYF.

CDR3 nucleotides: TGCGCCAGCAGCCCGGGACGGCGAGGCACTGAAGCTTTCTTT. It codes for CASSPGRRGTEAFF. The chain joins TRBV5-1 to TRBJ1-1; D is perhaps TRBD1 (5 bases). The V end lost 4 bases, the J end lost 4 bases, and 14 bases lay between the germline ends. Germline values: CDR1 SGHRS, CDR2 YFSETQ. This CDR3 has 14 amino acids.

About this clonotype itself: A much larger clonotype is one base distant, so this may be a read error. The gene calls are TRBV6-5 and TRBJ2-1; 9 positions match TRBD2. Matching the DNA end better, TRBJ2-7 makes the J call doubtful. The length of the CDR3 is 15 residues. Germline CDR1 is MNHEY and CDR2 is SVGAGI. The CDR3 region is CASSSLAGTYNEQYF. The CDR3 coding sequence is TGTGCCAGCAGTTCCCTAGCGGGGACTTACAATGAGCAGTACTTC.